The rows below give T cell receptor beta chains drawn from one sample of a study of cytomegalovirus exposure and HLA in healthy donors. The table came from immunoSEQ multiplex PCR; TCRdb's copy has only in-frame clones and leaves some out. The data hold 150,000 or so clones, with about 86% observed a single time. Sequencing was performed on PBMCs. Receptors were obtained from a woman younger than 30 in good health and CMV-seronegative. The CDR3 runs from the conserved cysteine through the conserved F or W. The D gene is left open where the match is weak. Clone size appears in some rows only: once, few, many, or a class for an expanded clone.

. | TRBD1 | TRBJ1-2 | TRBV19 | TGTGCCAGTAGTATAGACGGAGGGACAGGGATTGGCTACACCTTC | CASSIDGGTGIGYTF
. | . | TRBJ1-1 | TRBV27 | TGTGCCAGCAGTATCCAGGGAATCTATACTGAAGCTTTCTTT | CASSIQGIYTEAFF
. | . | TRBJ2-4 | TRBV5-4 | TGTGCCAGCAGCGTACAGGGAGCCCAAAACATTCAGTACTTC | CASSVQGAQNIQYF
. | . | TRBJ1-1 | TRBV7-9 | TGTTCCAGCACCAAGAGGGGAGGTGAAGCTTTCTTT | CSSTKRGGEAFF
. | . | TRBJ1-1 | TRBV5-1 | TGCGCCAGCAGCTTGACTGGGAACACTGAAGCTTTCTTT | CASSLTGNTEAFF
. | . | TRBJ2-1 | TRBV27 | TGTGCCAGCAGATCCTCCTCCTACAATGAGCAGTTCTTC | CASRSSSYNEQFF
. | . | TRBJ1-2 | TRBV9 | TGTGCCAGCAGCGTAGGCCCTGGGCAGGCGATCCCCCTCTATGGCTACACCTTC | CASSVGPGQAIPLYGYTF
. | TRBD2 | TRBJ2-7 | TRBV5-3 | TGTGCCAGAAGCCGACAACAGGGACTAGCGGCCTACGAGCAGTACTTC | CARSRQQGLAAYEQYF
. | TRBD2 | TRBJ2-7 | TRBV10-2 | TGCGCCAGCAGTGAGACCTCCCCACTAGCGGGAGGTCACGAGCAGTACTTC | CASSETSPLAGGHEQYF
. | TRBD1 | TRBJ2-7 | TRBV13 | TGTGCCAGCAGCTCCTTTGACCGGCGGACAGGGGAGACCTACGAGCAGTACTTC | CASSSFDRRTGETYEQYF
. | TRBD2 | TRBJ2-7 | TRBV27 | TGTGCCAGCAGTTTTCTCGGGGGGACTCCCTACGAGCAGTACTTC | CASSFLGGTPYEQYF
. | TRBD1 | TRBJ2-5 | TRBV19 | TGTGCCAGTAGGCCCGACAGGGTGGAGACCCAGTACTTC | CASRPDRVETQYF
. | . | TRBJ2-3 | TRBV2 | TGTGCCAGCAGAAGAGCACTAGTTTTAGCAGCAGATACGCAGTATTTT | CASRRALVLAADTQYF
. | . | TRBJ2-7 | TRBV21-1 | TGTGCCAGCAGCAACCTTACAGGGAACGAGCAGTACTTC | CASSNLTGNEQYF
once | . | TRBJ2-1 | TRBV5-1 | TGCGCCAGCAGCCCAACTAGCTACTCCTACAATGAGCAGTTCTTC | CASSPTSYSYNEQFF
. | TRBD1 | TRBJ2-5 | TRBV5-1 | TGCGCCAGCAGCTTGGCCCCCGGGACAGGGGGCGGGACCCAGTACTTC | CASSLAPGTGGGTQYF
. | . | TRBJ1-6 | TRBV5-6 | TGTGCCAGCAGCTTGGGCGCCTATTCACCCCTCCACTTT | CASSLGAYSPLHF
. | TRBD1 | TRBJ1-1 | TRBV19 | TGTGCCACCCACAGGGGGGTTGAAGCTTTCTTT | CATHRGVEAFF
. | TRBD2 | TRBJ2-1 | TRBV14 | TGTGCCAGTCGACTAGCGGGAAACTACAATGAGCAGTTCTTC | CASRLAGNYNEQFF
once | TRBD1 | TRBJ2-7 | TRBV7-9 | TGTGCCAGCAGCTTGGACAGGGACGGCTACGAGCAGTACTTC | CASSLDRDGYEQYF
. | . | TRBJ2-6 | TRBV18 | TGTGCCAGCTCACCCTACTCTGGGGCCAACGTCCTGACTTTC | CASSPYSGANVLTF
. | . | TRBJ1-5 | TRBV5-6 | TGTGCCAGCAGCTTAAGGGGGTCGGGCAATCAGCCCCAGCATTTT | CASSLRGSGNQPQHF